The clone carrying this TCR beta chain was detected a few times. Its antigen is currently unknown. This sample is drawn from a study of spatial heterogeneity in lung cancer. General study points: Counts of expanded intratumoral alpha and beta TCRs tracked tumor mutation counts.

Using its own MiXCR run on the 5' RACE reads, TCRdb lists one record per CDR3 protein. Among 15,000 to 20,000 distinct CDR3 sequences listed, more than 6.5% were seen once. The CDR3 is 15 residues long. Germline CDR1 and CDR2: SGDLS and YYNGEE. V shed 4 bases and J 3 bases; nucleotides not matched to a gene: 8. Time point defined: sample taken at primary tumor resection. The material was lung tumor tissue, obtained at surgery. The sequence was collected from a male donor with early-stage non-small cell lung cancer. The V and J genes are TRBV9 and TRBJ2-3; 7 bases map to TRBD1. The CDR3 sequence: CASSPRQGGTDTQYF. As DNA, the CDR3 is TGTGCCAGCAGCCCCAGACAGGGTGGTACAGATACGCAGTATTTT. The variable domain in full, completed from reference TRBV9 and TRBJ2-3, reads DSGVTQTPKHLITATGQRVTLRCSPRSGDLSVYWYQQSLDQGLQFLIQYYNGEERAKGNILERFSAQQFPDLHSELNLSSLELGDSALYFCASSPRQGGTDTQYFGPGTRLTVL.